Below are 17 T cell receptor beta chains sequenced from a single sample in a study of blood T cell repertoires in COVID-19 (dated by TCRdb to 2018 to 2020). The library was produced with the immunoSEQ multiplex PCR assay. The source is immuneACCESS, and TCRdb retained only in-frame sequences with V and J called. Part of the clones is not carried over; for the studies checked, unresolved V genes explain less than half of this, and the remainder is unexplained. The sample contains around 140,000 clones, about four fifths of them found a single time. The ten largest clones take up around 1.6% of the sample. The sample consisted of peripheral blood. The receptors were sampled from a human donor in a cohort sampled during active COVID-19.

J is TRBJ1-5 and V is TRBV27, with a tentative D call TRBD1 (5 bases). V was shortened by 8 bases and J by 7 bases, with 24 bases between the two germline ends. In germline, CDR1 is MNHEY, CDR2 SMNVEV (reference sequence). The CDR3 contains 16 residues. CDR3 region: CASREQGRMGGQPQHF. In DNA form, the CDR3 reads TGTGCCAGCCGTGAGCAGGGCAGGATGGGAGGGCAGCCCCAGCATTTT.

The chain recombines TRBV4-2 with TRBJ1-2; D is undetermined. The length of the CDR3 is 14 residues. Germline CDR1 and CDR2: LGHNA and YNFKEQ. Deletions cut 0 bases from V and 6 bases from J, with 11 bases between. Written as DNA, the CDR3 is TGTGCCAGCAGCCAAGATGGGGTCGGGAATGGCTACACCTTC. Translating gives CASSQDGVGNGYTF.

J is TRBJ1-6 and V is TRBV27; D unresolved. The CDR3 has 14 residues. V lost 2 bases, J lost 6 bases, and 8 bases lay in between. Germline V gives CDR1 MNHEY, CDR2 SMNVEV (reference sequence). The CDR3 nucleotides are TGTGCCAGCAGTTTAGGAGGGAGTAATTCACCCCTCCACTTT. This sequence encodes CASSLGGSNSPLHF.

This chain links TRBV2 with TRBJ2-5; D not resolved. The germline V gene encodes CDR1 SNHLY and CDR2 FYNNEI. V was pared by 3 bases and J by 13 bases, with 18 bases between. There are 13 residues in the CDR3. CDR3 in DNA: TGTGCCAGCAGTGAGCGCGAGGCCCTGAGCCCGTACTTC. Its protein is CASSEREALSPYF.

The V and J genes are TRBV5-4 and TRBJ2-1; 15 bases line up with TRBD2. J gave up 6 bases and V 4 bases, and 5 bases lay outside the gene matches. The germline CDR1 and CDR2 sequences are SGHNT and YYREEE (reference sequence). The CDR3 spans 16 residues. CDR3 residues: CASSTRTSGRANEQFF. DNA for the CDR3: TGTGCCAGCAGCACCCGGACTAGCGGGAGGGCCAATGAGCAGTTCTTC. Supplemented by reference TRBV5-4 and TRBJ2-1, the full variable domain reads ETGVTQSPTHLIKTRGQQVTLRCSSQSGHNTVSWYQQALGQGPQFIFQYYREEENGRGNFPPRFSGLQFPNYSSELNVNALELDDSALYLCASSTRTSGRANEQFFGPGTRLTVL.

This CDR3 reads CSGRGNVDTEAFF. The CDR3 DNA reads as TGCAGCGGTCGGGGGAACGTGGACACTGAAGCTTTCTTT. This chain uses TRBV29-1 with TRBJ1-1; D might be TRBD1 (5 bases). V lost 7 bases and J lost 3, with 15 bases in between. The CDR3 has 13 amino acids. Germline V lookup: CDR1 SQVTM, CDR2 ANQGSEA.

The chain couples TRBV18 to TRBJ2-3, with D possibly matching TRBD2 (6 bases). The V gene's germline CDR1 is KGHSH and CDR2 LQKENI. Trimming removed 3 bases at V and 2 bases at J, with 18 bases between. The CDR3 has 17 amino acids. In DNA form, the CDR3 reads TGTGCCAGCTCACCTGTCGGAGCGGGCGGATTCACAGATACGCAGTATTTT. Translated: CASSPVGAGGFTDTQYF.

The rearrangement links TRBV30 to TRBJ2-7, with a tentative D call TRBD2 (6 bases). This CDR3 region has 13 residues. Germline assignment: CDR1 GTSNPN and CDR2 SVGIG (reference sequence). Deletions cut 2 bases from V and 2 bases from J, with 10 bases between. The CDR3 bases are TGTGCCTGGAGTAGTACTAGCCCCTACGAGCAGTACTTC. Protein: CAWSSTSPYEQYF.

The chain combines TRBV7-2 with TRBJ2-1, with D possibly matching TRBD2 (6 bases). The germline V gene has CDR1 SGHTA and CDR2 FQGNSA. The CDR3 is 14 amino acids. The germline V and J ends were trimmed by 5 bases and 2 bases, with 10 bases remaining between them. The CDR3 bases are TGTGCCAGCAGCCTTAGCGGAACCTACAATGAGCAGTTCTTC. Its translation: CASSLSGTYNEQFF.

The chain links TRBV27 to TRBJ2-1; 10 bases agree with TRBD2. The CDR3 spans 17 residues. The V gene end was trimmed by 5 bases and the J gene end by 7 bases; junction bases not matched to a gene: 14. In germline, CDR1 is MNHEY, CDR2 SMNVEV (reference sequence). The CDR3 region has the DNA TGTGCCAGCAGTCCGATTCAAGCGGGAGGGCCGGGGAATGAGCAGTTCTTC. Protein: CASSPIQAGGPGNEQFF.

The rearrangement links TRBV5-1 to TRBJ2-1; D is ambiguous. Germline CDR1 reads SGHRS; CDR2 reads YFSETQ. The CDR3 loop spans 15 amino acids. Trimming removed 1 base from V and 0 bases from J, with 8 bases in between. The CDR3 region is CASSLWASSYNEQFF. In DNA form, the CDR3 reads TGCGCCAGCAGCTTGTGGGCGAGCTCCTACAATGAGCAGTTCTTC.

The chain is built from TRBV7-9 and TRBJ1-1; D remains unclear. Trimming took off 6 bases at V and 1 base at J, with 3 bases between the two ends. The germline CDR1 and CDR2 sequences are SEHNR and FQNEAQ (reference sequence). The CDR3 length is 11 residues. CDR3 in DNA: TGTGCCAGCAGGGCGAACACTGAAGCTTTCTTT. Encoded protein: CASRANTEAFF.

The chain is built from TRBV21-1 and TRBJ2-2; the table's D call, TRBD1, was not checked against the DNA. TRBV21-1 is assigned pseudogene status. This CDR3 is 21 amino acids long. In nucleotides, the CDR3 is TGTGCCAGCAGCAAATTAAGTTGTTTTGACAGGGCTATAGATCACACCGGGGAGCTGTTTTTT. Protein sequence: CASSKLSCFDRAIDHTGELFF.

V usage is TRBV25-1 and J usage is TRBJ2-3; D perhaps matches TRBD2 (6 bases). CDR1 and CDR2 from the germline V gene are MGHDK and SYGVNS. CDR3 size: 16 residues. V lost 4 bases to trimming and J lost 1 base, with 15 bases between them. This CDR3 reads CASSGGVTVRTDTQYF. The DNA of the CDR3 is TGTGCCAGCAGTGGGGGGGTGACGGTGCGCACAGATACGCAGTATTTT. The variable domain in full, completed from reference TRBV25-1 and TRBJ2-3, reads EADIYQTPRYLVIGTGKKITLECSQTMGHDKMYWYQQDPGMELHLIHYSYGVNSTEKGDLSSESTVSRIRTEHFPLTLESARPSHTSQYLCASSGGVTVRTDTQYFGPGTRLTVL.

The chain employs TRBV11-2 and TRBJ2-1, with 13 bases that match TRBD2. Trimming removed 5 bases from V and 3 bases from J; junction bases left unmatched: 7. The CDR3 spans 17 residues. Per germline, CDR1 SGHAT and CDR2 FQNNGV. For the CDR3, the DNA is TGTGCCAGCAGCCCGGGACTAGCGGGAAGTTACTACAATGAGCAGTTCTTC. It encodes CASSPGLAGSYYNEQFF.

The rearrangement links TRBV21-1 to TRBJ2-5; the table's D call, TRBD1, has no DNA check behind it. TRBV21-1 is classified as a pseudogene. This CDR3 is built from 13 residues. CDR3 DNA: TGTGCCAGCAGCATTGGACAGAGAGAGACCCAGTACTTC. It specifies CASSIGQRETQYF.

The chain uses TRBV6-5 and TRBJ2-3, with TRBD2 identical over 9 bases. Germline V gives CDR1 MNHEY, CDR2 SVGAGI. V was clipped by 6 bases and J by 3 bases; unmatched bases: 7. The CDR3 length is 15 residues. The CDR3 nucleotides are TGTGCCAGCAGACTGACTAGCGGCAGTACAGATACGCAGTATTTT. It is translated as CASRLTSGSTDTQYF.